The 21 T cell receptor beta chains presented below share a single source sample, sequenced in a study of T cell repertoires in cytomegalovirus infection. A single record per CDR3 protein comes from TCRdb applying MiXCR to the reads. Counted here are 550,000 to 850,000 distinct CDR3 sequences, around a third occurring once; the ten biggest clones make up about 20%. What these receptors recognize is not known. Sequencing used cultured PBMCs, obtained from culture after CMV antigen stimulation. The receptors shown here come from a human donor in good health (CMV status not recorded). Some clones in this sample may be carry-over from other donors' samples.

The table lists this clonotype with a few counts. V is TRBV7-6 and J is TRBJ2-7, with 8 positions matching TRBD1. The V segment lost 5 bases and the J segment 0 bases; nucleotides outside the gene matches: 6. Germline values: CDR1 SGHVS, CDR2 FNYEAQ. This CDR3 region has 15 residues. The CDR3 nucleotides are TGTGCCAGCAGCCCCACAGGGGGTTTCTCCTACGAGCAGTACTTC. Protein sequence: CASSPTGGFSYEQYF.

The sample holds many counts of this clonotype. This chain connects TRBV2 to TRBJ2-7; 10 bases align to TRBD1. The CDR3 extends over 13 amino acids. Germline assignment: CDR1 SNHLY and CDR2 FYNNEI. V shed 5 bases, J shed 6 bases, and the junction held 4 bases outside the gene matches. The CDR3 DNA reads TGTGCCAGCAGTCGGGACAGGGGCGGCGAGCAGTACTTC. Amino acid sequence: CASSRDRGGEQYF.

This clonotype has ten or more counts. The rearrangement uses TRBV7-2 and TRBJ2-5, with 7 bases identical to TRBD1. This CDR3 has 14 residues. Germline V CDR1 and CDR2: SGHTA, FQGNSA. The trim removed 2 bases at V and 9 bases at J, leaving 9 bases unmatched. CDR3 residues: CASSLRQPQGAQYF. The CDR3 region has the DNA TGTGCCAGCAGCTTAAGACAGCCCCAGGGGGCCCAGTACTTC. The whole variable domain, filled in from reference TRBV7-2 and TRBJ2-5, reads GAGVSQSPSNKVTEKGKDVELRCDPISGHTALYWYRQSLGQGLEFLIYFQGNSAPDKSGLPSDRFSAERTGGSVSTLTIQRTQQEDSAVYLCASSLRQPQGAQYFGPGTRLLVL.

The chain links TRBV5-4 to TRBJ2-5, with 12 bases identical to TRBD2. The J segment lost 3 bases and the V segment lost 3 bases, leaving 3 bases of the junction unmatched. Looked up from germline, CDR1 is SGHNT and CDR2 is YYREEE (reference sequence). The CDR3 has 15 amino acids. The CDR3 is CASSSRTSGKETQYF. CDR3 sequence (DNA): TGTGCCAGCAGCTCCAGGACTAGCGGGAAAGAGACCCAGTACTTC. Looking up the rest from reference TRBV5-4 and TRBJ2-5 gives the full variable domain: ETGVTQSPTHLIKTRGQQVTLRCSSQSGHNTVSWYQQALGQGPQFIFQYYREEENGRGNFPPRFSGLQFPNYSSELNVNALELDDSALYLCASSSRTSGKETQYFGPGTRLLVL.

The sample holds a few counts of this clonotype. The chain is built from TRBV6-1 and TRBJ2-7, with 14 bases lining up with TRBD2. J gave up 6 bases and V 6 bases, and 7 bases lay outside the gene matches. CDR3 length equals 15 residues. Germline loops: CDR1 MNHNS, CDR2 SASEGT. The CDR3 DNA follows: TGTGCCAGCAGCAGACTAGCGGGGGGGCCCATCGAGCAGTACTTC. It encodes CASSRLAGGPIEQYF.

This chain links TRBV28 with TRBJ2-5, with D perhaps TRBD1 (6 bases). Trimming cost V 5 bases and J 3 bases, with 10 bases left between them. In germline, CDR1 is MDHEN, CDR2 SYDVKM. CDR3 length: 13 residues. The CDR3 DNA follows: TGTGCCAGCAGTGAGGGGGTTGAAGAGACCCAGTACTTC. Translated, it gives CASSEGVEETQYF.

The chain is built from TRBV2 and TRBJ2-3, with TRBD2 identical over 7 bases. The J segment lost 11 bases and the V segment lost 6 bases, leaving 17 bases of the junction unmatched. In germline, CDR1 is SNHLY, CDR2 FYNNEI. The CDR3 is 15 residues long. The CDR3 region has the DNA TGTGCCAGCAGCCAATCGCGGGAGACCGGGTGGGGGCAGTATTTT. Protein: CASSQSRETGWGQYF.

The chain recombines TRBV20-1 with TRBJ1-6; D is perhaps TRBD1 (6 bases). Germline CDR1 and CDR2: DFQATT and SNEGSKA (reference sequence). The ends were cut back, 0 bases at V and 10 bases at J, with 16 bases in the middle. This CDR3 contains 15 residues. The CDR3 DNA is TGCAGTGCTAGAGATCCCAGCAGGGGAGAATCACCCCTCCACTTT. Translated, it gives CSARDPSRGESPLHF.

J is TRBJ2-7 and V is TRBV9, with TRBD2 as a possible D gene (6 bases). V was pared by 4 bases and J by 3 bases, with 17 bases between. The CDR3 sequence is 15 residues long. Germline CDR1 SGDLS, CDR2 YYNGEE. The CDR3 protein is CASSREFGRIYEQYF. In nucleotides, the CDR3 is TGTGCCAGCAGCCGAGAATTTGGGAGGATCTACGAGCAGTACTTC.

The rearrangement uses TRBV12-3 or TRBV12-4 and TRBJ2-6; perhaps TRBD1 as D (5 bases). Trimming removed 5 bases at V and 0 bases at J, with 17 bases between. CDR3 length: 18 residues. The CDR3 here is CASSPLLAGLSGANVLTF. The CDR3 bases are TGTGCCAGCAGTCCACTCCTGGCAGGGCTCTCTGGGGCCAACGTCCTGACTTTC.

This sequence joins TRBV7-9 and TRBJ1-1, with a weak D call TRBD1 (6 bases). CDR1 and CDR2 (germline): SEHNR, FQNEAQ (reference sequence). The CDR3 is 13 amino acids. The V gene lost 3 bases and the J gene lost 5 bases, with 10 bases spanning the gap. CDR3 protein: CASSFEGVTEAFF. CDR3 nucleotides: TGTGCCAGCAGCTTCGAGGGGGTAACTGAAGCTTTCTTT.

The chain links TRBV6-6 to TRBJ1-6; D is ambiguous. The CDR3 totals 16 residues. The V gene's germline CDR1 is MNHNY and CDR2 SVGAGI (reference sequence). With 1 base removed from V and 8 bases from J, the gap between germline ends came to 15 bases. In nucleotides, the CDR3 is TGTGCCAGCAGTTACTTCCCGGGTTATGGAGATTCACCCCTCCACTTT. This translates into CASSYFPGYGDSPLHF.

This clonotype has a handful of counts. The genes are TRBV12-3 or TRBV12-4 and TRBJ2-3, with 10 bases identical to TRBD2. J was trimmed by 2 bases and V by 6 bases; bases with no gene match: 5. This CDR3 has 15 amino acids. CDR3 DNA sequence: TGTGCCAGCAGACAGACTAGCGGGCCCACAGATACGCAGTATTTT. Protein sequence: CASRQTSGPTDTQYF.

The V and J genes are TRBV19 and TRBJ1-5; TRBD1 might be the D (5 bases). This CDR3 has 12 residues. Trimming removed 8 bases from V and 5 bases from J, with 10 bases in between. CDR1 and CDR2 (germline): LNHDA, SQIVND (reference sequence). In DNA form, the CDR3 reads TGTGCCAGTGGGACGCTTCATCAGCCCCAGCATTTT. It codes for CASGTLHQPQHF.

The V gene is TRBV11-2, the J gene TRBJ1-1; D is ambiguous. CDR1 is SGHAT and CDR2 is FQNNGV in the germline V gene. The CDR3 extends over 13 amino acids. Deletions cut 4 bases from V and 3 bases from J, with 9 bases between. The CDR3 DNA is TGTGCCAGCAGCTACCGACTAGACACTGAAGCTTTCTTT. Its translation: CASSYRLDTEAFF.

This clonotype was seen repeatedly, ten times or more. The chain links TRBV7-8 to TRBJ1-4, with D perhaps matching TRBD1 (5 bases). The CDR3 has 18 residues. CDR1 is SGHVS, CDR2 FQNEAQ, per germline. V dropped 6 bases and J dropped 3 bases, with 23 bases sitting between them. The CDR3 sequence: CASRKGRVRSQANEKLFF. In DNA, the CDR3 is TGTGCCAGCAGGAAGGGGCGGGTTAGAAGTCAGGCTAATGAAAAACTGTTTTTT.

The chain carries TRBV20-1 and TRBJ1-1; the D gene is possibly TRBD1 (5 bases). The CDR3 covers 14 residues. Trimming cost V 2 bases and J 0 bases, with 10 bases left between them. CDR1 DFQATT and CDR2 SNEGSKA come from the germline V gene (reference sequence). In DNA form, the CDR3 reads TGCAGTGCTAGATCCTGGGGGATGAACACTGAAGCTTTCTTT. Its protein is CSARSWGMNTEAFF.

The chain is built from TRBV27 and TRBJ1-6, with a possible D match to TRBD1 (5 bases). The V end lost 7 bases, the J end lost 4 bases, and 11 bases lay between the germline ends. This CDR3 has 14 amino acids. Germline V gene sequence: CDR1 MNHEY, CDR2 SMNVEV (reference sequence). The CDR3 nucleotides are TGTGCCAGCACGGGAAAGGGGTATAATTCACCCCTCCACTTT. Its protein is CASTGKGYNSPLHF.

In DNA form, the CDR3 reads TGTGCCAGCAGCACTGGAGGACGGGACTACGAGCAGTACTTC. Translated: CASSTGGRDYEQYF. This sequence joins TRBV11-3 and TRBJ2-7; D is perhaps TRBD2 (5 bases). This CDR3 is 14 amino acids long. Per the germline V gene, CDR1 is SGHNT and CDR2 is YENEEA. Between the trimmed V and J ends, which lost 5 bases and 3 bases, there was a span of 14 bases.

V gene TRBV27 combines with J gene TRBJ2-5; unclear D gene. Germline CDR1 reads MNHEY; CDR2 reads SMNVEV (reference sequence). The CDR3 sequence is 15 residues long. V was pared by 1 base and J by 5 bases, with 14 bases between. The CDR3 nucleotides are TGTGCCAGCAGTTTATTTGACGGCTCGGCGGAGACCCAGTACTTC. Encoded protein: CASSLFDGSAETQYF.

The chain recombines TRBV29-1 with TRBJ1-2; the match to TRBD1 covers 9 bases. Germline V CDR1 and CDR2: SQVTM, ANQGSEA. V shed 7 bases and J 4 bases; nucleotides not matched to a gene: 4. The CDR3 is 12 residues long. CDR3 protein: CSAGQGGYGYTF. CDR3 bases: TGCAGCGCGGGACAGGGAGGCTATGGCTACACCTTC.